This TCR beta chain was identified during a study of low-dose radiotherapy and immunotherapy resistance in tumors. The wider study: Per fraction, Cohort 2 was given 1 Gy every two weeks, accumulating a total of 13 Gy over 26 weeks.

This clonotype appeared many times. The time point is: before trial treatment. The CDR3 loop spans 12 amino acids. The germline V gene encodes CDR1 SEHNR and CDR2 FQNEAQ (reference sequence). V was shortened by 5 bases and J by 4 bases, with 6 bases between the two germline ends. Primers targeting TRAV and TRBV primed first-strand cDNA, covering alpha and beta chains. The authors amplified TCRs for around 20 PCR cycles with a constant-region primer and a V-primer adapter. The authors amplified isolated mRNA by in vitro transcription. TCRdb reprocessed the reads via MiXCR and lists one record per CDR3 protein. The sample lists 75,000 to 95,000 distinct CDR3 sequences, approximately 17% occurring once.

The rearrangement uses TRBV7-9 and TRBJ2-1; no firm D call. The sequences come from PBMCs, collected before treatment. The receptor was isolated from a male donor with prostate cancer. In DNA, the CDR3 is TGTGCCAGCAGCCCTGGATACAATGAGCAGTTCTTC. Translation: CASSPGYNEQFF.